This T cell receptor beta chain is from a study of T cell responses to AZD1222 COVID-19 vaccine. Regarding the study as a whole: Compared with day 0, the breadth and depth of the Spike-specific TCR repertoire rose significantly after two doses of AZD1222. Only after the peak T cell response were repertoires sampled.

Remarks on this clone: Its antigen is not known.

Profiling relied on immunoSEQ multiplex PCR, and the TCRdb table lists in-frame clones only, not all of them. This table holds roughly 120,000 clones, about 95% found once. It was second doses at about 4 or about 12 weeks that were pooled. Germline V gene sequence: CDR1 KGHSH, CDR2 LQKENI. V lost 4 bases to trimming and J lost 3 bases, with 6 bases between them. The CDR3 runs 12 residues. The chain uses TRBV18 and TRBJ2-5; D uncertain. The sequence came from an adult who received the AZD1222 COVID-19 vaccine. Material: peripheral blood, obtained 28 days after the second AZD1222 dose. CDR3 sequence (DNA): TGTGCCAGCTCACGTAATGAAGAGACCCAGTACTTC. Translating it yields CASSRNEETQYF.